This TCR beta chain came from a study of blood T cell repertoires in COVID-19. Study-level information: Both acute and convalescent COVID-19 samples were obtained from the United States, Italy and Spain. In each case, the material was cDNA or gDNA derived from T cells, B-cell-depleted T cells, or PBMCs.

Original processing methods: Reference gene primer amplification in the assay estimated nucleated cell counts. The assay was immunoSEQ multiplex PCR, and TCRdb's table has in-frame clones only and misses some. V and J calls and clone size come straight from that table; D and trimming were deduced from the DNA. The sample has under 200,000 clones, 80% to 85% seen once. The receptor's source is a woman between 55 and 75 years old with acute or convalescent COVID-19. The source material was peripheral blood.

CDR3: CATSDTNRGIYGYTF. DNA for the CDR3: TGTGCCACCAGTGACACCAACAGGGGAATCTATGGCTACACCTTC. The chain couples TRBV24-1 to TRBJ1-2; 7 bases map to TRBD1. Germline V lookup: CDR1 KGHDR, CDR2 SFDVKD. This CDR3 has 15 residues. V trimming: 4 bases; J trimming: 4 bases; junction bases outside the gene matches: 8.